The 25 T cell receptor beta chains below were found in one sample sequenced in a study of cytomegalovirus exposure and HLA in healthy donors. With 60 Vbeta and 13 Jbeta primers, the PCR was carried out. Libraries were prepared by immunoSEQ multiplex PCR; TCRdb keeps only in-frame clonotypes and omits some of them. This sample has about 95,000 clones; roughly two thirds occur once, and the top ten carry around 15%. Sequences were obtained from PBMCs. The origin of the receptors is a woman aged 45-65 years in good health and CMV-seropositive.

A single count supports this clone. The chain combines TRBV5-1 with TRBJ2-7; possible D gene TRBD2, 5 bases. With 4 bases removed from V and 1 base from J, the gap between germline ends came to 12 bases. CDR1 is SGHRS, CDR2 YFSETQ, per germline. The CDR3 length is 14 residues. CDR3 sequence: CASSPPGVSYEQYF. CDR3 sequence (DNA): TGCGCCAGCAGCCCCCCCGGGGTTTCCTACGAGCAGTACTTC.

This clone was found once. V and J are TRBV19 and TRBJ2-3; D is perhaps TRBD1 (6 bases). Trimming shortened V by 7 bases and J by 3 bases, and 11 bases separated the two germline ends. Germline V gives CDR1 LNHDA, CDR2 SQIVND (reference sequence). The CDR3 covers 13 residues. The DNA of the CDR3 is TGTGCCAGTAAGAGGGGGTCGACAGATACGCAGTATTTT. This sequence encodes CASKRGSTDTQYF.

This clone was counted only a few times. The rearrangement joins TRBV4-3 to TRBJ2-2, with D possibly TRBD2 on 6 matching bases. The ends were cut back, 0 bases at V and 5 bases at J, with 13 bases in the middle. Germline V lookup: CDR1 LGHNA, CDR2 YSLEER. This CDR3 region has 16 residues. The CDR3, as DNA: TGCGCCAGCAGCCAAGATTGGGAGGATGGGACCGGGGAGCTGTTTTTT. It encodes CASSQDWEDGTGELFF.

The genes are TRBV30 and TRBJ1-5, with D possibly being TRBD1 (5 bases). CDR1 GTSNPN and CDR2 SVGIG come from the germline V gene (reference sequence). V dropped 0 bases and J dropped 4 bases, with 10 bases sitting between them. The CDR3 has 14 residues. The DNA of the CDR3 is TGTGCCTGGAGTGTAGGGGTGAGGAATCAGCCCCAGCATTTT. Translating it yields CAWSVGVRNQPQHF.

The chain links TRBV10-3 to TRBJ2-2; 10 bases agree with TRBD2. The CDR3 length is 18 residues. CDR1 is ENHRY, CDR2 SYGVKD, per germline. J was trimmed by 2 bases and V by 4 bases; bases with no gene match: 10. This chain's CDR3 is CAISGIGTSGDNTGELFF. The CDR3 DNA reads as TGTGCCATCAGTGGGATTGGAACTAGCGGGGATAACACCGGGGAGCTGTTTTTT.

The table lists this clone with a few counts. The J gene is TRBJ1-2, the V gene TRBV7-9; D is unresolved. V shed 5 bases and J shed 6 bases, with 13 bases lying between them. The germline V gene encodes CDR1 SEHNR and CDR2 FQNEAQ (reference sequence). The CDR3 has 13 residues. In DNA form, the CDR3 reads TGTGCCAGCAGCCAGGCGGGAGGGAATGGCTACACCTTC. It translates to CASSQAGGNGYTF.

V is TRBV29-1 and J is TRBJ2-5; unclear D gene. The better agreement between TRBJ2-7 and the DNA end casts doubt on the J call. CDR3 size: 15 residues. CDR1 and CDR2 (germline): SQVTM, ANQGSEA. CDR3 DNA: TGCAGCGTTATCTGGGTCTATCAGGCCCCCTACGAGCAGTACTTC. Translation gives CSVIWVYQAPYEQYF.

The chain carries TRBV6-4 and TRBJ1-1; TRBD1 agrees at 9 bases. There are 14 residues in the CDR3. The V and J ends lost 6 bases and 1 base, in that order; junction bases with no gene match: 3. Germline CDR1 reads MRHNA; CDR2 reads SNTAGT. CDR3 bases: TGTGCCAGCAGGGTGGACAGGGGGAACACTGAAGCTTTCTTT. This codes for CASRVDRGNTEAFF.

This chain connects TRBV5-1 to TRBJ2-7; D perhaps matches TRBD1 (6 bases). The CDR3 totals 15 residues. Germline V CDR1 and CDR2: SGHRS, YFSETQ. The V gene lost 4 bases and the J gene lost 3 bases, with 17 bases spanning the gap. CDR3 loop: CASSRAGQMVYEQYF. CDR3 sequence (DNA): TGCGCCAGCAGCCGGGCCGGACAGATGGTCTACGAGCAGTACTTC.

This clone came up a few times. The gene calls are TRBV2 and TRBJ2-3, with D possibly being TRBD2 (5 bases). The germline V gene has CDR1 SNHLY and CDR2 FYNNEI. The CDR3 length is 15 residues. Trimming stripped 5 bases from V and 0 bases from J, with 12 bases between. CDR3 coding DNA: TGTGCCAGCAGTCTCGATGCGGGCAGCACAGATACGCAGTATTTT. The encoded protein is CASSLDAGSTDTQYF.

The V call is TRBV9, the J call TRBJ1-2, with D perhaps matching TRBD1 (5 bases). Germline V gene data show CDR1 as SGDLS and CDR2 as YYNGEE. V was shortened by 6 bases and J by 4 bases, with 16 bases between the two germline ends. The length of the CDR3 is 14 residues. CDR3 bases: TGTGCCAGCACCAACGGGAGGGGCCTCTATGGCTACACCTTC. It yields the protein CASTNGRGLYGYTF. The variable domain in full, completed from reference TRBV9 and TRBJ1-2, reads DSGVTQTPKHLITATGQRVTLRCSPRSGDLSVYWYQQSLDQGLQFLIQYYNGEERAKGNILERFSAQQFPDLHSELNLSSLELGDSALYFCASTNGRGLYGYTFGSGTRLTVV.

J is TRBJ1-4 and V is TRBV6-5, with 7 bases identical to TRBD1. The CDR3 has 14 amino acids. Germline trimming cut 5 bases from V and 8 bases from J; bases unmatched to any gene: 8. Germline-derived CDR1 and CDR2 are MNHEY and SVGAGI. CDR3 loop: CASSPRGLGEKLFF. The CDR3 coding sequence is TGTGCCAGCAGTCCTAGGGGGCTCGGAGAAAAACTGTTTTTT.

The chain joins TRBV25-1 to TRBJ1-1; D is unresolved. CDR1 is MGHDK, CDR2 SYGVNS, per germline. The germline V and J ends were trimmed by 2 bases and 3 bases, with 7 bases remaining between them. This CDR3 is built from 13 residues. Here the CDR3 reads CASSETRYTEAFF. Written as DNA, the CDR3 is TGTGCCAGCAGTGAAACGAGGTACACTGAAGCTTTCTTT.

V and J are TRBV18 and TRBJ2-1; D is perhaps TRBD2 (7 bases). This CDR3 has 16 amino acids. V was clipped by 0 bases and J by 3 bases, with 12 bases between them. Germline-derived CDR1 and CDR2 are KGHSH and LQKENI. This CDR3 is CASSPPGGPGYNEQFF. The DNA of the CDR3 is TGTGCCAGCTCACCACCGGGGGGGCCCGGCTACAATGAGCAGTTCTTC.

This rearrangement joins TRBV7-6 to TRBJ2-7; D not resolved. The CDR3 extends over 13 amino acids. CDR1 is SGHVS, CDR2 FNYEAQ, per germline. V lost 5 bases and J lost 0, with 8 bases in between. The CDR3 coding sequence is TGTGCCAGCAGCCTGAGTATCTCCTACGAGCAGTACTTC. This encodes CASSLSISYEQYF.

This clone occurred a few times. The rearrangement links TRBV5-4 to TRBJ2-7, with 8 bases matching TRBD2. Germline V gene lookup returns CDR1 SGHNT and CDR2 YYREEE (reference sequence). This CDR3 spans 15 amino acids. After removal of 4 bases from V and 2 bases from J, the junction contained 8 bases not matched to a gene. The DNA of the CDR3 is TGTGCCAGCAGCCGGGGGGGACTGAATGCCTACGAGCAGTACTTC. It yields the protein CASSRGGLNAYEQYF.

This chain connects TRBV9 to TRBJ2-3; 7 bases fit TRBD1. This CDR3 spans 14 amino acids. V was pared by 3 bases and J by 2 bases, with 3 bases of the junction left unmatched. The germline CDR1 and CDR2 sequences are SGDLS and YYNGEE. This chain's CDR3 is CASSGGTATDTQYF. CDR3 bases: TGTGCCAGCAGCGGGGGGACAGCCACAGATACGCAGTATTTT.

This clone was counted a few times. This chain joins TRBV28 and TRBJ2-5, with D unclear. CDR3 length: 13 residues. V was pared by 4 bases and J by 2 bases, with 8 bases between. CDR1 MDHEN and CDR2 SYDVKM come from the germline V gene. The CDR3 bases are TGTGCCAGCAGTTACAGAAATCAAGAGACCCAGTACTTC. This gives the protein CASSYRNQETQYF. The variable domain in full, with the rest retrieved from reference TRBV28 and TRBJ2-5, is DVKVTQSSRYLVKRTGEKVFLECVQDMDHENMFWYRQDPGLGLRLIYFSYDVKMKEKGDIPEGYSVSREKKERFSLILESASTNQTSMYLCASSYRNQETQYFGPGTRLLVL.

The V call is TRBV5-4, the J call TRBJ1-3; D is ambiguous. Germline V gene lookup returns CDR1 SGHNT and CDR2 YYREEE (reference sequence). This CDR3 has 16 amino acids. Trimming stripped 0 bases from V and 4 bases from J, with 14 bases between. The CDR3 protein is CASSLGPYPGGNTIYF. As DNA, the CDR3 is TGTGCCAGCAGCTTGGGGCCTTACCCGGGGGGAAACACCATATATTTT. Full variable domain (missing parts from reference TRBV5-4 and TRBJ1-3): ETGVTQSPTHLIKTRGQQVTLRCSSQSGHNTVSWYQQALGQGPQFIFQYYREEENGRGNFPPRFSGLQFPNYSSELNVNALELDDSALYLCASSLGPYPGGNTIYFGEGSWLTVV.

This chain joins TRBV19 and TRBJ2-1; D call uncertain. The CDR3 runs to 15 residues. Trimming cost V 3 bases and J 5 bases, with 14 bases left between them. Germline CDR1 is LNHDA and CDR2 is SQIVND (reference sequence). CDR3 nucleotides: TGTGCCAGTAGTATTTTCGCAGGATTTAACAATGAGCAGTTCTTC. Protein product: CASSIFAGFNNEQFF.

This clone has just one count. In DNA form, the CDR3 reads TGCGCCAGCAGCCGAAGACTAGGAGACTACAATGAGCAGTTCTTC. It codes for CASSRRLGDYNEQFF. This chain links TRBV4-1 with TRBJ2-1; a possible D gene is TRBD2 (6 bases). V lost 4 bases to trimming and J lost 3 bases, with 13 bases between them. Germline assignment: CDR1 MGHRA and CDR2 YSYEKL. CDR3 size: 15 residues.

This chain links TRBV5-1 with TRBJ2-1; 7 positions agree with TRBD1. Germline CDR1 and CDR2: SGHRS and YFSETQ. The CDR3 is 15 residues long. The junction had 6 bases not matched to a gene; V was cut back by 3 bases and J by 3 bases. This CDR3 is CASSSPGQIYNEQFF. Here the CDR3 DNA reads TGCGCCAGCAGCTCACCGGGACAGATCTACAATGAGCAGTTCTTC.

This clone was counted only a few times. The rearrangement joins TRBV7-2 to TRBJ2-3; 7 nucleotides agree with TRBD2. The trim removed 1 base at V and 4 bases at J, leaving 11 bases unmatched. The CDR3 totals 17 residues. Germline CDR1 is SGHTA and CDR2 is FQGNSA. The CDR3 is CASSLGGGTDRADTQYF. The CDR3 DNA reads as TGTGCCAGCAGCTTAGGGGGAGGGACTGATCGGGCAGATACGCAGTATTTT.

J is TRBJ2-7 and V is TRBV2; 8 bases fit TRBD2. The germline V gene encodes CDR1 SNHLY and CDR2 FYNNEI. The CDR3 is 14 amino acids. V was clipped by 6 bases and J by 4 bases; unmatched bases: 8. CDR3 nucleotides: TGTGCCAGCAGCCCGCTAGCGGGCGGGTACGAGCAGTACTTC. Its translation: CASSPLAGGYEQYF. The full variable domain, rest sourced from reference TRBV2 and TRBJ2-7, is EPEVTQTPSHQVTQMGQEVILRCVPISNHLYFYWYRQILGQKVEFLVSFYNNEISEKSEIFDDQFSVERPDGSNFTLKIRSTKLEDSAMYFCASSPLAGGYEQYFGPGTRLTVT.

V and J are TRBV6-1 and TRBJ2-2, with 12 positions matching TRBD2. Unmatched junction bases numbered 2, after V lost 4 bases and J lost 2 bases. Germline CDR1 reads MNHNS; CDR2 reads SASEGT. The CDR3 is made up of 16 amino acids. DNA for the CDR3: TGTGCCAGCAGTGCGACTAGCGGGAGCAACACCGGGGAGCTGTTTTTT. Encoded protein: CASSATSGSNTGELFF.